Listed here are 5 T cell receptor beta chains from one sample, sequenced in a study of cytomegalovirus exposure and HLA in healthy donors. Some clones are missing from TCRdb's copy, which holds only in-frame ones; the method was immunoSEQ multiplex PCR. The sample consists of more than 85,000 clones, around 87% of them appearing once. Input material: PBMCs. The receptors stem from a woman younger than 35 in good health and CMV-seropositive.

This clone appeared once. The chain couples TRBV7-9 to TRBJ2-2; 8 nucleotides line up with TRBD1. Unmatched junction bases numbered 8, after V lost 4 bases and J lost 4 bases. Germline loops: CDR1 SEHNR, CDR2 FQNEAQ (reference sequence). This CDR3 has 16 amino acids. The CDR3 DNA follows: TGTGCCAGCAGCTCCCAGGGGGCTGAGGGCACCGGGGAGCTGTTTTTT. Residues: CASSSQGAEGTGELFF.

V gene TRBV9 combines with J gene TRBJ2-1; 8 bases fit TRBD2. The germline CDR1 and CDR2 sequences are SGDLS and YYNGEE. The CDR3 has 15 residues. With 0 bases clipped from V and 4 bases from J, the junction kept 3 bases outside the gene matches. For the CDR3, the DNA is TGTGCCAGCAGCGTAGCAGCGGGGGTATACAATGAGCAGTTCTTC. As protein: CASSVAAGVYNEQFF.

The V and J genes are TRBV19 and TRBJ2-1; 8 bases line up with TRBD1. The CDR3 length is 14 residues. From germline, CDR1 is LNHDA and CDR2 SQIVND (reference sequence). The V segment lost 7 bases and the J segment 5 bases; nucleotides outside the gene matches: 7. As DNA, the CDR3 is TGTGCCAGTAAGTCAGGGGGCACCCACAATGAGCAGTTCTTC. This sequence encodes CASKSGGTHNEQFF. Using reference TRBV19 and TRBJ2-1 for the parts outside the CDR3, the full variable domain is DGGITQSPKYLFRKEGQNVTLSCEQNLNHDAMYWYRQDPGQGLRLIYYSQIVNDFQKGDIAEGYSVSREKKESFPLTVTSAQKNPTAFYLCASKSGGTHNEQFFGPGTRLTVL.

Here the CDR3 reads CASQRGSRRNTEAFF. CDR3 in DNA: TGTGCCAGCCAAAGGGGGTCTAGGAGGAACACTGAAGCTTTCTTT. V and J are TRBV19 and TRBJ1-1; the D gene is possibly TRBD1 (6 bases). This CDR3 is built from 15 residues. From germline, CDR1 is LNHDA and CDR2 SQIVND (reference sequence). V lost 9 bases and J lost 1, with 18 bases in between.

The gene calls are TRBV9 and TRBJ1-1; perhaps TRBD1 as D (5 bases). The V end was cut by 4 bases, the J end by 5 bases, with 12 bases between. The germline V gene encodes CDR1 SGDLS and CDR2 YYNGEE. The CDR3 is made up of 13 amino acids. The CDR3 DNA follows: TGTGCCAGCAGCCCCAGTGGGGGGACTGAAGCTTTCTTT. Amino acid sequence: CASSPSGGTEAFF.